A single sample gave rise to the 18 T cell receptor beta chains below, sequenced in a study of CD8 T cells in ankylosing spondylitis. TCRdb re-derived calls from the 5' RACE reads in MiXCR, one entry per CDR3 protein. This table has fewer than 200,000 distinct CDR3 sequences, 15% to 20% appearing once. Specimen: blood, either unsorted or a sorted T cell fraction (not recorded which). The source is a male donor with ankylosing spondylitis or in good health (not recorded which).

This clonotype was recorded at least ten times. V is TRBV6-1 and J is TRBJ2-1, with 7 bases that match TRBD2. V lost 2 bases to trimming and J lost 9 bases; unmatched junction nucleotides: 7. Per the germline V gene, CDR1 is MNHNS and CDR2 is SASEGT. This CDR3 is 14 amino acids long. The CDR3 nucleotides are TGTGCCAGCAGTGAAATTACTAGCGCGGGTGAGCAGTTCTTC. Protein: CASSEITSAGEQFF.

This clonotype has more than one count but fewer than ten. The chain is built from TRBV18 and TRBJ2-2; D is unresolved. Germline values: CDR1 KGHSH, CDR2 LQKENI. The CDR3 is 16 amino acids. Trimming pared 3 bases from V and 4 bases from J, leaving 15 bases between. CDR3 loop: CASSPRTDLGTGELFF. The CDR3 DNA follows: TGTGCCAGCTCACCGCGTACAGACCTTGGCACCGGGGAGCTGTTTTTT.

In its sample, this clonotype was seen many times. The V gene is TRBV5-1, the J gene TRBJ2-1; the match to TRBD2 covers 12 bases. The CDR3 covers 16 residues. The germline CDR1 and CDR2 sequences are SGHRS and YFSETQ. V gave up 3 bases and J gave up 7 bases; unmatched junction bases: 8. The CDR3 DNA follows: TGCGCCAGCAGCTGGACCGGGACTAGCGGGTTTAATGAGCAGTTCTTC. Amino acids: CASSWTGTSGFNEQFF.

At least ten counts were recorded for this clonotype. V is TRBV5-1 and J is TRBJ1-2; 10 positions match TRBD1. After removal of 3 bases from V and 5 bases from J, the junction contained 7 bases not matched to a gene. The CDR3 has 15 amino acids. CDR1 and CDR2 from the germline V gene are SGHRS and YFSETQ. As DNA, the CDR3 is TGCGCCAGCAGCTGGACCCCGGGACAGGGGTATGGCTACACCTTC. Translation gives CASSWTPGQGYGYTF.

This clonotype was counted a few times. The V gene is TRBV6-1, the J gene TRBJ2-1; D assignment may be TRBD1 or TRBD2 (5 bases each). The CDR3 spans 14 residues. Trimming removed 6 bases from V and 7 bases from J, with 16 bases in between. Germline CDR1 is MNHNS and CDR2 is SASEGT. CDR3 sequence reads: CASRVRVGPNEQFF. Here the CDR3 DNA reads TGTGCCAGCAGGGTCCGCGTGGGACCGAATGAGCAGTTCTTC.

The rearrangement uses TRBV7-9 and TRBJ2-7; D unclear. The CDR3 loop spans 14 amino acids. V was clipped by 5 bases and J by 1 base, with 12 bases between them. Germline V lookup: CDR1 SEHNR, CDR2 FQNEAQ (reference sequence). The CDR3 nucleotides are TGTGCCAGCAGCCCTGACCTCCTTTCCTACGAGCAGTACTTC. Amino acid sequence: CASSPDLLSYEQYF.

This clonotype is a singleton in its sample. The chain uses TRBV4-1 and TRBJ2-1, with 9 nucleotides matching TRBD2. The CDR3 covers 15 residues. The ends lost 0 bases at V and 7 bases at J; junction bases unmatched: 4. Germline V lookup: CDR1 MGHRA, CDR2 YSYEKL. In DNA, the CDR3 is TGCGCCAGCAGCCAAGAGAATCTAGCGGGGAATGAGCAGTTCTTC. This sequence encodes CASSQENLAGNEQFF.

The chain couples TRBV7-9 to TRBJ1-1; D possibly corresponds to TRBD1 (6 bases). CDR1 and CDR2 from the germline V gene are SEHNR and FQNEAQ (reference sequence). This CDR3 is built from 15 residues. V was cut by 2 bases and J by 3 bases, with 13 bases left in between. The DNA for the CDR3 is TGTGCCAGCAGCTTATCGGGGGCGAGGTACACTGAAGCTTTCTTT. Translated: CASSLSGARYTEAFF.

CDR3 protein: CASSLETARGKNIQYF. CDR3 bases: TGCGCCAGCAGCTTGGAGACAGCTAGGGGCAAAAACATTCAGTACTTC. This chain joins TRBV5-1 and TRBJ2-4; maybe TRBD1 (5 bases). Germline CDR1 and CDR2: SGHRS and YFSETQ. The CDR3 runs to 16 residues. Trimming removed 0 bases from V and 3 bases from J, with 13 bases in between.

This clonotype was seen ten or more times. Here the CDR3 reads CASSLTQAGQGAKNTEAFF. The CDR3 region has the DNA TGTGCCAGCAGCTTAACGCAGGCGGGACAGGGGGCAAAGAACACTGAAGCTTTCTTT. The chain links TRBV7-3 to TRBJ1-1, with TRBD1 matching over 12 bases. This CDR3 region has 19 residues. J gave up 1 base and V 0 bases, and 9 bases lay outside the gene matches. CDR1 is SGHTA, CDR2 FQGTGA, per germline.

This clonotype was observed a few times. The chain couples TRBV3-1 to TRBJ2-2; D possibly corresponds to TRBD2 (6 bases). The V end was cut by 1 base, the J end by 3 bases, with 12 bases between. The V gene's germline CDR1 is LGHDT and CDR2 YNNKEL (reference sequence). The CDR3 has 16 residues. The CDR3 DNA reads as TGTGCCAGCAGCCAAGGTCTCGGACTATACACCGGGGAGCTGTTTTTT. Translating gives CASSQGLGLYTGELFF.

This clonotype was seen at least ten times. This chain joins TRBV24-1 and TRBJ2-1; 12 positions agree with TRBD2. The junction had 2 bases not matched to a gene; V was cut back by 4 bases and J by 5 bases. Per the germline V gene, CDR1 is KGHDR and CDR2 is SFDVKD. This CDR3 has 15 residues. The CDR3 here is CATSERTSGNNEQFF. The CDR3 DNA sequence: TGTGCCACCAGTGAAAGGACTAGCGGGAACAATGAGCAGTTCTTC.

At least ten counts were recorded for this clonotype. The CDR3 protein is CASSAREAGELFF. In DNA, the CDR3 is TGTGCCAGCAGTGCCAGGGAGGCCGGGGAGCTGTTTTTT. The chain employs TRBV2 and TRBJ2-2; tentatively, D is TRBD2 (6 bases). From germline, CDR1 is SNHLY and CDR2 FYNNEI. Trimming took off 4 bases at V and 6 bases at J, with 9 bases between the two ends. This CDR3 region has 13 residues.

The chain links TRBV7-6 to TRBJ1-6; D ambiguous. With 5 bases removed from V and 0 bases from J, the gap between germline ends came to 5 bases. Germline assignment: CDR1 SGHVS and CDR2 FNYEAQ. This CDR3 comprises 14 residues. The chain's CDR3 is CASSPSSYNSPLHF. CDR3 nucleotide sequence: TGTGCCAGCAGCCCAAGCTCCTATAATTCACCCCTCCACTTT.

This clonotype was seen a few times. The chain links TRBV29-1 to TRBJ2-5; D gene ambiguous. The CDR3 sequence is 12 residues long. The germline CDR1 and CDR2 sequences are SQVTM and ANQGSEA. Trimming removed 5 bases at V and 2 bases at J, with 9 bases between. The CDR3 loop is CSVQQLQETQYF. CDR3 nucleotide sequence: TGCAGCGTTCAGCAGCTTCAAGAGACCCAGTACTTC.

The chain has TRBV5-1 and TRBJ1-5; the match to TRBD1 covers 8 bases. J gave up 2 bases and V 4 bases, and 14 bases lay outside the gene matches. The CDR3 is 18 amino acids. Germline lookup yields CDR1 SGHRS and CDR2 YFSETQ. CDR3 sequence reads: CASSPGTGELIGNQPQHF. CDR3 DNA sequence: TGCGCCAGCAGCCCGGGGACAGGTGAATTGATAGGCAATCAGCCCCAGCATTTT.

This clonotype was detected ten times or more. The chain carries TRBV5-4 and TRBJ2-7; the match to TRBD2 covers 9 bases. Germline V gene lookup returns CDR1 SGHNT and CDR2 YYREEE (reference sequence). After removal of 2 bases from V and 6 bases from J, the junction contained 12 bases not matched to a gene. The CDR3 spans 16 residues. The CDR3 sequence is CASSFGSGSAQVEQYF. CDR3 DNA: TGTGCCAGCAGCTTCGGTAGCGGGAGTGCCCAGGTCGAGCAGTACTTC.

This clonotype was counted at least ten times. V and J are TRBV5-1 and TRBJ2-7; D gene unclear. The CDR3 consists of 13 residues. Germline-derived CDR1 and CDR2 are SGHRS and YFSETQ. V lost 0 bases to trimming and J lost 0 bases, with 4 bases between them. The DNA of the CDR3 is TGCGCCAGCAGCTTGGGCAACTCCTACGAGCAGTACTTC. It yields the protein CASSLGNSYEQYF.